The present entry profiles one T cell receptor beta chain with its context. What it binds is unknown. Its ends do not fully match the called genes, so a read error is possible. Germline V CDR1 and CDR2: SSHAT, FNYEAQ (reference sequence). The length of the CDR3 is 15 residues. This sample was taken from a study of cytomegalovirus exposure and HLA in healthy donors. General study points: A later analysis linked a missense DCLRE1C variant to TCR beta V- and J-gene trimming.

Primers included in the PCR were 60 Vbeta and 13 Jbeta primers. Here immunoSEQ multiplex PCR was the method, and the copy in TCRdb shows in-frame clones only, minus some. Of roughly 80,000 clones listed, approximately 80% are singletons. The sequencing sample was made of PBMCs. This TCR was sampled from a woman between 25 and 40 years old in good health and CMV-seronegative. The chain combines TRBV7-7 with TRBJ2-7, with 8 bases matching TRBD1. The CDR3 bases are TGTGCTAGCAGCTGCACCGGGACAGGACCCTACGAGCAGTACTTC. Protein sequence: CASSCTGTGPYEQYF.